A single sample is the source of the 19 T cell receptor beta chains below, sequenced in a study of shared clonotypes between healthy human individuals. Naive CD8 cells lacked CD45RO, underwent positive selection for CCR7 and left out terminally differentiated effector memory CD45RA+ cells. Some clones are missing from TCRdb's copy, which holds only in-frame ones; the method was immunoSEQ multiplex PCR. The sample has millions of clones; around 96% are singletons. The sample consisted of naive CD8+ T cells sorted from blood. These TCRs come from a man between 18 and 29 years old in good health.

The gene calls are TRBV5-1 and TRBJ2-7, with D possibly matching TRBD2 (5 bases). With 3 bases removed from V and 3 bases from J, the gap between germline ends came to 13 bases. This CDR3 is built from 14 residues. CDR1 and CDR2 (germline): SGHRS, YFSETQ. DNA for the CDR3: TGCGCCAGCAGCTGGGCCCCCGGGGACTACGAGCAGTACTTC. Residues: CASSWAPGDYEQYF.

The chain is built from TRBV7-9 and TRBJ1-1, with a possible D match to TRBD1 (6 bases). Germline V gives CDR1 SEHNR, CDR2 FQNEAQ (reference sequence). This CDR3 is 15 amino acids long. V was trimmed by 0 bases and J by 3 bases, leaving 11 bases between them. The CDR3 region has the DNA TGTGCCAGCAGCTTAGCGAGGGGGAGGGACACTGAAGCTTTCTTT. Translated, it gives CASSLARGRDTEAFF.

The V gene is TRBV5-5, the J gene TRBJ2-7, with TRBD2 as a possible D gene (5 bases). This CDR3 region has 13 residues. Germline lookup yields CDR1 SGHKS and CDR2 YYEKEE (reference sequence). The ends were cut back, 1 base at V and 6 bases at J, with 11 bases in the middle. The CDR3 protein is CASSLIGGGEQYF. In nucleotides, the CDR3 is TGTGCCAGCAGCTTGATTGGTGGAGGCGAGCAGTACTTC.

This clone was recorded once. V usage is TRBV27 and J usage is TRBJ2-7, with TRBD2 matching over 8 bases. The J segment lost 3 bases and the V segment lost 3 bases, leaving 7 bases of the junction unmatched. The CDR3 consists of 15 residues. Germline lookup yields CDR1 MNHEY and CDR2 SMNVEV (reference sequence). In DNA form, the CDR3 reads TGTGCCAGCAGTTTCGGGGGGGCGGTAGTCTACGAGCAGTACTTC. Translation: CASSFGGAVVYEQYF.

The CDR3 here is CASSGLSTSESSSYNEQFF. The DNA for the CDR3 is TGTGCCAGCAGTGGCTTGTCGACTAGCGAATCGTCTTCCTACAATGAGCAGTTCTTC. The rearrangement joins TRBV2 to TRBJ2-1; 8 positions match TRBD2. J lost 1 base, V lost 4 bases, and 15 bases had no gene match. This CDR3 is built from 19 residues. CDR1 SNHLY and CDR2 FYNNEI come from the germline V gene.

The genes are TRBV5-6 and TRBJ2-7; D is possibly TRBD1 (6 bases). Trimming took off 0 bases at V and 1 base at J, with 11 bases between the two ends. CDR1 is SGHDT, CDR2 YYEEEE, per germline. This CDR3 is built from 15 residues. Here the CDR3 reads CASSLEGDNSYEQYF. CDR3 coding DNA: TGTGCCAGCAGCTTGGAGGGGGACAATTCCTACGAGCAGTACTTC.

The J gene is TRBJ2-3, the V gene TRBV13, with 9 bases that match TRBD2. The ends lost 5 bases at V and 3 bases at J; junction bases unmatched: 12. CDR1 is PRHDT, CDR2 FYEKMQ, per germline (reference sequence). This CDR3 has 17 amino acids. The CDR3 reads CASSLRVAGVVTDTQYF. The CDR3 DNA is TGTGCCAGCAGCCTCCGAGTAGCGGGAGTTGTGACAGATACGCAGTATTTT.

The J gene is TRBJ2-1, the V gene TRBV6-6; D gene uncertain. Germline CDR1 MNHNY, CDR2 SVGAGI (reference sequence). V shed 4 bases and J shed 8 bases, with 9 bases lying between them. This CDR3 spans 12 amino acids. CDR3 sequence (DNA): TGTGCCAGCAGTTCTTCCGTCGATGAGCAGTTCTTC. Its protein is CASSSSVDEQFF.

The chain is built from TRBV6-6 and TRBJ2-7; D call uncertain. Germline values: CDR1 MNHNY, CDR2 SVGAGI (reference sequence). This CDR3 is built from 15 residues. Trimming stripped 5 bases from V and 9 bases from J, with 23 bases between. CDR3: CASSLVTNSPEGQYF. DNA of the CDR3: TGTGCCAGCAGTCTAGTTACTAACAGCCCTGAAGGGCAGTACTTC.

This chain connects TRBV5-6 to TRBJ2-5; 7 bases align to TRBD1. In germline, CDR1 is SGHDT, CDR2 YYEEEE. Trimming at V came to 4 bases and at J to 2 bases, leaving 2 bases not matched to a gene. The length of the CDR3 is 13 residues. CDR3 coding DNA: TGTGCCAGCAGCACGGGACAGCAAGAGACCCAGTACTTC. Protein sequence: CASSTGQQETQYF.

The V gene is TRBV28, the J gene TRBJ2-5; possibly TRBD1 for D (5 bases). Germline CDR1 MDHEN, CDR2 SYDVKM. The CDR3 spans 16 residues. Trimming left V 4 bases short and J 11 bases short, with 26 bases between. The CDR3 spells CASSSYTLIPLPGQYF. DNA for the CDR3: TGTGCCAGCAGTTCGTACACTTTAATACCACTCCCAGGGCAGTACTTC.

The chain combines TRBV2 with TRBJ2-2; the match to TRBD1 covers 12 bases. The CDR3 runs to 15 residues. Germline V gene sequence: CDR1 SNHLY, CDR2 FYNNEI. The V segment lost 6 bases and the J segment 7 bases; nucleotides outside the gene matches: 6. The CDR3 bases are TGTGCCAGCAGCACCGGGACAGGGGGCCTCGGGGAGCTGTTTTTT. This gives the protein CASSTGTGGLGELFF.

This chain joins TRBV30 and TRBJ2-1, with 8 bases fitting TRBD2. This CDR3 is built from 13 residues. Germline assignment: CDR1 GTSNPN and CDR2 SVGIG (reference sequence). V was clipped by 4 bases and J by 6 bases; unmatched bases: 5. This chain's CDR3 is CAWTSGSANEQFF. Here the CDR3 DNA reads TGTGCCTGGACTAGCGGGTCTGCCAATGAGCAGTTCTTC. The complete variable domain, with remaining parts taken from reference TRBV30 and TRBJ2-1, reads SQTIHQWPATLVQPVGSPLSLECTVEGTSNPNLYWYRQAAGRGLQLLFYSVGIGQISSEVPQNLSASRPQDRQFILSSKKLLLSDSGFYLCAWTSGSANEQFFGPGTRLTVL.

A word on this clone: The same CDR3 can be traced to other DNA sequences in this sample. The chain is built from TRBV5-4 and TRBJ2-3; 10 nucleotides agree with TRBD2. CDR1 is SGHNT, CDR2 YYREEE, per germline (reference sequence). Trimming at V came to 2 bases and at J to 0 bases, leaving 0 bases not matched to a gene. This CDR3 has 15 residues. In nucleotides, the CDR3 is TGTGCCAGCAGCTTTAGCGGGGGGAGCACAGATACGCAGTATTTT. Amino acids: CASSFSGGSTDTQYF.

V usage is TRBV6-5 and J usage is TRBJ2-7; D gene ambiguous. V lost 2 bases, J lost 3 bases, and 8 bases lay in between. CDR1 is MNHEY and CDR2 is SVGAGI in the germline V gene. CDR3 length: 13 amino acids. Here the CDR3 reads CASSYRSDYEQYF. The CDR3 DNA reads TGTGCCAGCAGTTACCGCAGCGACTACGAGCAGTACTTC.

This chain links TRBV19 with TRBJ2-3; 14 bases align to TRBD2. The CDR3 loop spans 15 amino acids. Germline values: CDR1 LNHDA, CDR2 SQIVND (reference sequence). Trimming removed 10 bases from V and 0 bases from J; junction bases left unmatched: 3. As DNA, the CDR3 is TGTGCCACCGGACTAGCGGGGGGTAGCACAGATACGCAGTATTTT. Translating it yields CATGLAGGSTDTQYF.

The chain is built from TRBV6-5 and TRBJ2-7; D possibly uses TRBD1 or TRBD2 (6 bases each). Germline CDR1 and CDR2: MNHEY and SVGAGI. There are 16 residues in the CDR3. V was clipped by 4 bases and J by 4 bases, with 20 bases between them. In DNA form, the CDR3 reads TGTGCCAGCAGTTCAACCCGTCTCGGGGGCGCGTACGAGCAGTACTTC. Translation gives CASSSTRLGGAYEQYF.

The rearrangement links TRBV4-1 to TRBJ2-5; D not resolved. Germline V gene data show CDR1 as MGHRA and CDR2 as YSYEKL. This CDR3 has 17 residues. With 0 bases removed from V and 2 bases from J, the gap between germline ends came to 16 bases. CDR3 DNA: TGCGCCAGCAGCCAAGATCTTGCAGGAACCATGCAAGAGACCCAGTACTTC. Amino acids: CASSQDLAGTMQETQYF.

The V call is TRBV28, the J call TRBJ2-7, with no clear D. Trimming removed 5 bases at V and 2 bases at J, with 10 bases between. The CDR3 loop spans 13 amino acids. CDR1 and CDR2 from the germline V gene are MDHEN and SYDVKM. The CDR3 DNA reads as TGTGCCAGCAGTCCCGAAAGGGCCTACGAGCAGTACTTC. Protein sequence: CASSPERAYEQYF.